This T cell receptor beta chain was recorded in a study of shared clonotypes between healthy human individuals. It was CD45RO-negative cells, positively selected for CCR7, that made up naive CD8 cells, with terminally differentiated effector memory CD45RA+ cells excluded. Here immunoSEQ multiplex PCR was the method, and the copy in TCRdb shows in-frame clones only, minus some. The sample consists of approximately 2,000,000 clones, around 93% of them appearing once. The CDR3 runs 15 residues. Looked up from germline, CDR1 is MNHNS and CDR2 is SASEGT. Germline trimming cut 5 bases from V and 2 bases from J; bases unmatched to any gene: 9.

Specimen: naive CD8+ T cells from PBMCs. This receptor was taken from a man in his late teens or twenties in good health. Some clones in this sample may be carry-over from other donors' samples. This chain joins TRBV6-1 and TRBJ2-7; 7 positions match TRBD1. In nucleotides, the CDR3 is TGTGCCAGCAGTCCCGGGACAGAGTTTACCTACGAGCAGTACTTC. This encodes CASSPGTEFTYEQYF.